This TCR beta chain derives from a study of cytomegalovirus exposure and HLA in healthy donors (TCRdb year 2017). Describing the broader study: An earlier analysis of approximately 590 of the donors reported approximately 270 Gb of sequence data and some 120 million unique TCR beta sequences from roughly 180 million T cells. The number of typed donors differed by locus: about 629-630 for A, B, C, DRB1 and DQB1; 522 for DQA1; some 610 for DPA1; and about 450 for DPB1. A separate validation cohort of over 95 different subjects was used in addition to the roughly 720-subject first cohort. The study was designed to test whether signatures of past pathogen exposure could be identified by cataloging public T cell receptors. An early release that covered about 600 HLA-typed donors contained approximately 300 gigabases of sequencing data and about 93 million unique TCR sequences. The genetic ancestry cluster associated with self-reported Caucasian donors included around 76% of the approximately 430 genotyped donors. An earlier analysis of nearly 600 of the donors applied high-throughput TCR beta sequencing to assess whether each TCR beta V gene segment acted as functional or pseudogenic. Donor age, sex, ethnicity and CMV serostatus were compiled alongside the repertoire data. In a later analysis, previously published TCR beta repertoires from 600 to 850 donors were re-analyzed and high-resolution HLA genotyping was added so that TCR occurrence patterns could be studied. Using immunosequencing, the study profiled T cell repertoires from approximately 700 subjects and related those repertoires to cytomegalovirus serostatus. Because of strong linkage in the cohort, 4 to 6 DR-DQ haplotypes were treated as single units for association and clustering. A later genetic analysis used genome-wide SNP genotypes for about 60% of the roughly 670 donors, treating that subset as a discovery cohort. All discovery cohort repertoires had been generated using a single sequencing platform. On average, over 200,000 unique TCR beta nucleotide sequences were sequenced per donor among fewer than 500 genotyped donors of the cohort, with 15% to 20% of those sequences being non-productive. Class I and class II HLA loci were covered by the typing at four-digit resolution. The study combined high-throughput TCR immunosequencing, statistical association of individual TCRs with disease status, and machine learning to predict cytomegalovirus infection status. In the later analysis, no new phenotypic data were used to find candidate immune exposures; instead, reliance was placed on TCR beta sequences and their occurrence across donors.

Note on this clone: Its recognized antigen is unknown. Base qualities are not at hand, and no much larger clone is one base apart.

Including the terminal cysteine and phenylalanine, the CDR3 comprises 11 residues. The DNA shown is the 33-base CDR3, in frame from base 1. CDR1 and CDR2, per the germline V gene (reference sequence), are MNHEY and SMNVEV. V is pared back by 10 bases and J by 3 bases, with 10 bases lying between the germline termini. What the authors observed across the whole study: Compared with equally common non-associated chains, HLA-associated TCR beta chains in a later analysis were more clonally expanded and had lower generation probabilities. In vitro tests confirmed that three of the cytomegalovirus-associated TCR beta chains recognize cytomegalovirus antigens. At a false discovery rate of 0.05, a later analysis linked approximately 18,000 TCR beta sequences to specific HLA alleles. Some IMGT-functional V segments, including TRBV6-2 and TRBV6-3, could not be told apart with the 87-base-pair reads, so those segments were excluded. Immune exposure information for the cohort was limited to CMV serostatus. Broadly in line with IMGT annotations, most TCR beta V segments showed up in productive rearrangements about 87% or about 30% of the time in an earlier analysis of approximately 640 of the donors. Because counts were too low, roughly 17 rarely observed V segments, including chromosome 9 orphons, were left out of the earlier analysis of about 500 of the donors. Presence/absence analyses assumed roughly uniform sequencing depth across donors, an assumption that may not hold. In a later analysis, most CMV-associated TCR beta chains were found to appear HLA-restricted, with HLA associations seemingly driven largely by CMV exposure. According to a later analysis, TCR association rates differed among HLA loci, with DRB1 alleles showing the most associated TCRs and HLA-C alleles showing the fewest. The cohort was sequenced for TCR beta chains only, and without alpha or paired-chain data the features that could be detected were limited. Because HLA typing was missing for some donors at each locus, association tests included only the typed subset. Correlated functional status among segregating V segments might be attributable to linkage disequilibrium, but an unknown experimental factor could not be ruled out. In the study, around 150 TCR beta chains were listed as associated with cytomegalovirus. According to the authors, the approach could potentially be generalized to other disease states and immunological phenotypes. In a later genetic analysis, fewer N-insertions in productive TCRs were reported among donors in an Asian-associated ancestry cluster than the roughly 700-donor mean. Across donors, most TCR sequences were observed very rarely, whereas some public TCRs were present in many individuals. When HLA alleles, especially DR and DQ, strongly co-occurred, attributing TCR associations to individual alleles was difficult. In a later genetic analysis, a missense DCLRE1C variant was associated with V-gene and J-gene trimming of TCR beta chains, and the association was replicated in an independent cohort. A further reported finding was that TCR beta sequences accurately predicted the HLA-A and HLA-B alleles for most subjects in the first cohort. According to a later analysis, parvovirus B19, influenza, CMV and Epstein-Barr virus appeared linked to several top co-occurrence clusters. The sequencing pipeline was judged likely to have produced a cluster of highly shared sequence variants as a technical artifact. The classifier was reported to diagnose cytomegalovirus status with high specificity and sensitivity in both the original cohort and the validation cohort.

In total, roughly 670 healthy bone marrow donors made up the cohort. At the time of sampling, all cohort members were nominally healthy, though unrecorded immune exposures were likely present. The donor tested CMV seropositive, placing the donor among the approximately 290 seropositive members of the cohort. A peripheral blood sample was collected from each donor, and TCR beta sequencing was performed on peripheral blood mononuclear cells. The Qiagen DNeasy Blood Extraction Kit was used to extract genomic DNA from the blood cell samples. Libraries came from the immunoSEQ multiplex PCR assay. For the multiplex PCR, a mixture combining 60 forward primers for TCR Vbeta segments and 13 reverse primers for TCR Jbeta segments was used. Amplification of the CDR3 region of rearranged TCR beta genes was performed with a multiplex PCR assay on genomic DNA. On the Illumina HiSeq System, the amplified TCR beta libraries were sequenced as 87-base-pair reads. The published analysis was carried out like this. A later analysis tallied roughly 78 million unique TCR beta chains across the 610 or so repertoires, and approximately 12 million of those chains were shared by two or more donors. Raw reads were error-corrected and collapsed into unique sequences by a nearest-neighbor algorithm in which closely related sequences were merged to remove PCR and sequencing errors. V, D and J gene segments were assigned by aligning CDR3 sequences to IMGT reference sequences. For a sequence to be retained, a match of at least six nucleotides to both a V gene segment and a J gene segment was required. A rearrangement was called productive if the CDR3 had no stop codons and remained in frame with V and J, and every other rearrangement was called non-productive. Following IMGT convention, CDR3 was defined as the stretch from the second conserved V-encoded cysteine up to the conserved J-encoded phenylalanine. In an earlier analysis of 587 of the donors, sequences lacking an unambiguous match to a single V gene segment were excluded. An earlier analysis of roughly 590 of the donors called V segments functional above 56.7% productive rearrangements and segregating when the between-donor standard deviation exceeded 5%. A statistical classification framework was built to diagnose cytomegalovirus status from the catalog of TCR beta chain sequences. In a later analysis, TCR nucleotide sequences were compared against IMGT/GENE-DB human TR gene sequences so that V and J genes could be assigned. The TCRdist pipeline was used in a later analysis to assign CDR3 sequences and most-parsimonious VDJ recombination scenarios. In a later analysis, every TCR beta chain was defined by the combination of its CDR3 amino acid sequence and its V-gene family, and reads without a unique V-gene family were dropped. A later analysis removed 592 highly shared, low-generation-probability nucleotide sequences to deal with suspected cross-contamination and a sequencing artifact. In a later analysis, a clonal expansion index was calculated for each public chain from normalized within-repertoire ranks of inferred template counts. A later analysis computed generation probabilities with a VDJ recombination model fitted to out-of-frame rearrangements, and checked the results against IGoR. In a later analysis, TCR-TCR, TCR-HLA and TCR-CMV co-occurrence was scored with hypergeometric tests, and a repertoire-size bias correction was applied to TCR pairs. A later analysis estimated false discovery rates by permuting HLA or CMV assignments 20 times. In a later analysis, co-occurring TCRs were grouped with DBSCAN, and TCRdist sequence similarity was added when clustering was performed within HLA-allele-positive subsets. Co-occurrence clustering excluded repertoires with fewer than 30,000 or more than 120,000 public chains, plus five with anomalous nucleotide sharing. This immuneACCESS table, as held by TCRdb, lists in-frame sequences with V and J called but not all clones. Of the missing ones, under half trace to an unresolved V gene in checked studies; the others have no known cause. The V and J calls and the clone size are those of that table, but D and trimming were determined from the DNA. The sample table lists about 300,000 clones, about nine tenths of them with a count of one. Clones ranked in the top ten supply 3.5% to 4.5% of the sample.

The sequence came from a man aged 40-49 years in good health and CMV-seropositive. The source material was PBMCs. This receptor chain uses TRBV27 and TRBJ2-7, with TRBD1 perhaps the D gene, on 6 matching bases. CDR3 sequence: CATQGGYEQYF. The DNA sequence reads TGTGCCACCCAAGGGGGCTACGAGCAGTACTTC.